Below, 29 T cell receptor beta chains from the same sample are listed, as sequenced in a study of T cell clones after liver transplantation. Clones were sequenced by immunoSEQ multiplex PCR, and TCRdb holds only the in-frame ones, with some missing. The sample yields about 120,000 clones, 90% seen once. The starting material was CD4+ T cells from blood, obtained 12 months after liver transplant. Receptors originate from a human patient who received a liver transplant. Some T cells may have originated in the graft donor.

This rearrangement joins TRBV28 to TRBJ2-3, with a weak D call TRBD2 (6 bases). In germline, CDR1 is MDHEN, CDR2 SYDVKM. This CDR3 spans 17 amino acids. The V end lost 8 bases, the J end lost 4 bases, and 25 bases lay between the germline ends. The CDR3 loop reads CASSTTGDSSRADTQYF. CDR3 DNA sequence: TGTGCCAGCTCCACTACTGGGGACTCTTCTCGCGCAGATACGCAGTATTTT.

This clone appeared a single time. The rearrangement joins TRBV19 to TRBJ1-2; TRBD1 agrees at 7 bases. V lost 3 bases to trimming and J lost 4 bases; unmatched junction nucleotides: 5. This CDR3 spans 14 amino acids. Germline CDR1 reads LNHDA; CDR2 reads SQIVND (reference sequence). The CDR3 region has the DNA TGTGCCAGTAGTATGGGGACAGCTGCCTATGGCTACACCTTC. Protein sequence: CASSMGTAAYGYTF. Drawing the rest from reference TRBV19 and TRBJ1-2, the complete variable domain is DGGITQSPKYLFRKEGQNVTLSCEQNLNHDAMYWYRQDPGQGLRLIYYSQIVNDFQKGDIAEGYSVSREKKESFPLTVTSAQKNPTAFYLCASSMGTAAYGYTFGSGTRLTVV.

The V call is TRBV6-5, the J call TRBJ1-1, with D uncertain. The V end was cut by 0 bases, the J end by 1 base, with 12 bases between. Germline V gives CDR1 MNHEY, CDR2 SVGAGI. The CDR3 has 16 amino acids. The CDR3 is CASSYSGGRQNTEAFF. CDR3 coding DNA: TGTGCCAGCAGTTACTCGGGTGGCAGGCAGAACACTGAAGCTTTCTTT.

This chain connects TRBV10-2 to TRBJ1-2; D is ambiguous. Per the germline V gene, CDR1 is WSHSY and CDR2 is SAAADI. The CDR3 sequence is 13 residues long. V lost 7 bases to trimming and J lost 4 bases, with 13 bases between them. CDR3 amino acids: CASKRDQSYGYTF. CDR3 DNA: TGCGCCAGCAAAAGGGATCAAAGCTATGGCTACACCTTC.

This chain joins TRBV29-1 and TRBJ2-7, with 12 bases fitting TRBD2. This CDR3 contains 17 residues. The V gene end was trimmed by 4 bases and the J gene end by 3 bases; junction bases not matched to a gene: 13. The germline CDR1 and CDR2 sequences are SQVTM and ANQGSEA. CDR3 coding DNA: TGCAGCGTTGCGGGACACCCGACTAGCGGGAGAGGCTACGAGCAGTACTTC. It codes for CSVAGHPTSGRGYEQYF.

The table lists this clone with a count of one. The chain couples TRBV7-8 to TRBJ1-1; TRBD1 matches at 9 bases. Trimming cost V 3 bases and J 6 bases; bases outside gene matches: 5. Germline V gene lookup returns CDR1 SGHVS and CDR2 FQNEAQ. The CDR3 runs to 14 residues. The CDR3: CASSFMGQGSEAFF. CDR3 DNA sequence: TGTGCCAGCAGCTTCATGGGACAGGGCTCTGAAGCTTTCTTT.

This clone was recorded only once. This rearrangement joins TRBV18 to TRBJ2-1, with D possibly matching TRBD1 (5 bases). CDR1 is KGHSH, CDR2 LQKENI, per germline. This CDR3 has 16 residues. V lost 3 bases, J lost 10 bases, and 22 bases lay in between. The CDR3 nucleotides read TGTGCCAGCTCACCTTCCCGGACAATTTCGCGTGGCGAGCAGTTCTTC. It specifies CASSPSRTISRGEQFF.

This chain connects TRBV2 to TRBJ2-1; possibly TRBD2 for D (5 bases). The CDR3 is made up of 15 amino acids. V lost 3 bases to trimming and J lost 3 bases, with 12 bases between them. Germline V gives CDR1 SNHLY, CDR2 FYNNEI. The CDR3: CASSERLAFYNEQFF. The CDR3 DNA reads TGTGCCAGCAGTGAGAGGTTAGCGTTCTACAATGAGCAGTTCTTC.

The chain uses TRBV11-3 and TRBJ2-3; a weak D match, TRBD2 (6 bases). The V end lost 1 base, the J end lost 0 bases, and 17 bases lay between the germline ends. The CDR3 contains 18 residues. Germline V CDR1 and CDR2: SGHNT, YENEEA. The chain's CDR3 is CASSLGPTGTPSTDTQYF. The CDR3 region has the DNA TGTGCCAGCAGCTTAGGCCCCACCGGGACTCCTAGCACAGATACGCAGTATTTT.

This clone was observed once. The chain has TRBV4-3 and TRBJ2-1; 12 bases map to TRBD1. The CDR3 length is 16 residues. V trimming: 1 base; J trimming: 7 bases; junction bases outside the gene matches: 5. Germline V CDR1 and CDR2: LGHNA, YSLEER. The CDR3, as DNA: TGCGCCAGCAGCCAAGGGGACAGGGGGCTCGGGAATGAGCAGTTCTTC. It encodes CASSQGDRGLGNEQFF.

The rearrangement joins TRBV5-1 to TRBJ2-3; TRBD2 aligns across 14 bases. This CDR3 is built from 18 residues. Germline V lookup: CDR1 SGHRS, CDR2 YFSETQ. V dropped 3 bases and J dropped 0; count of bases not matched to a gene: 6. CDR3 region: CASSSGLAGGISTDTQYF. Here the CDR3 DNA reads TGCGCCAGCAGCTCTGGACTAGCGGGAGGAATAAGCACAGATACGCAGTATTTT. Together with reference TRBV5-1 and TRBJ2-3, the CDR3 gives the full variable domain: KAGVTQTPRYLIKTRGQQVTLSCSPISGHRSVSWYQQTPGQGLQFLFEYFSETQRNKGNFPGRFSGRQFSNSRSEMNVSTLELGDSALYLCASSSGLAGGISTDTQYFGPGTRLTVL.

This clone was seen a single time. This chain connects TRBV27 to TRBJ2-1, with 7 positions matching TRBD2. CDR3 length: 13 residues. Germline CDR1 and CDR2: MNHEY and SMNVEV (reference sequence). The V segment lost 5 bases and the J segment 9 bases; nucleotides outside the gene matches: 7. The CDR3 sequence: CASSPLTGGEQFF. For the CDR3, the DNA is TGTGCCAGCAGTCCCTTAACGGGGGGTGAGCAGTTCTTC.

This chain uses TRBV6-5 with TRBJ2-7; TRBD2 aligns across 8 bases. Germline CDR1 MNHEY, CDR2 SVGAGI. This CDR3 contains 14 residues. Trimming at V came to 5 bases and at J to 2 bases, leaving 5 bases not matched to a gene. The CDR3 reads CASSLAGRAYEQYF. The CDR3 DNA follows: TGTGCCAGCAGTCTAGCGGGTCGAGCCTACGAGCAGTACTTC.

The chain combines TRBV11-3 with TRBJ2-5; maybe TRBD1 (6 bases). CDR1 and CDR2 from the germline V gene are SGHNT and YENEEA. V lost 5 bases to trimming and J lost 0 bases, with 13 bases between them. This CDR3 region has 15 residues. CDR3 sequence (DNA): TGTGCCAGCAGCATAGGACAGTTCGACCAAGAGACCCAGTACTTC. As protein: CASSIGQFDQETQYF.

The chain uses TRBV6-6 and TRBJ2-5, with a weak D call TRBD2 (6 bases). Germline V gene data show CDR1 as MNHNY and CDR2 as SVGAGI (reference sequence). Trimming removed 5 bases at V and 4 bases at J, with 14 bases between. This CDR3 comprises 14 residues. CDR3 DNA sequence: TGTGCCAGCAGTATTTCGCTGGGGGGAGAGACCCAGTACTTC. Translation gives CASSISLGGETQYF.

In this sample, this clone turned up once. CDR3 in amino acids: CASSSSQTGGQYF. The CDR3 region has the DNA TGTGCCAGCTCATCCTCCCAGACCGGCGGGCAGTACTTC. V usage is TRBV18 and J usage is TRBJ2-7; D is unresolved. The CDR3 loop spans 13 amino acids. The germline CDR1 and CDR2 sequences are KGHSH and LQKENI. V lost 5 bases to trimming and J lost 9 bases, with 17 bases between them.

V gene TRBV25-1 combines with J gene TRBJ2-5, with 9 nucleotides matching TRBD2. V was pared by 2 bases and J by 5 bases, with 6 bases of the junction left unmatched. The CDR3 has 15 residues. The V gene's germline CDR1 is MGHDK and CDR2 SYGVNS. The CDR3: CASSERLAGSETQYF. The CDR3 DNA sequence: TGTGCCAGCAGTGAACGGCTAGCGGGAAGCGAGACCCAGTACTTC.

The rearrangement joins TRBV2 to TRBJ2-1; 9 bases match TRBD2. Germline CDR1 and CDR2: SNHLY and FYNNEI. Trimming cost V 5 bases and J 4 bases; bases outside gene matches: 6. There are 15 residues in the CDR3. The DNA of the CDR3 is TGTGCCAGCAGTCCCCGGACTAGCGCGTACAATGAGCAGTTCTTC. This translates into CASSPRTSAYNEQFF.

The chain combines TRBV11-3 with TRBJ2-3; TRBD1 is a possible D gene (5 bases). V was trimmed by 0 bases and J by 2 bases, leaving 9 bases between them. CDR3 size: 15 residues. CDR1 is SGHNT, CDR2 YENEEA, per germline. The CDR3 region has the DNA TGTGCCAGCAGCTTAGAGCGACAGTCCACAGATACGCAGTATTTT. It codes for CASSLERQSTDTQYF.

This clone was detected once. V gene TRBV7-9 combines with J gene TRBJ2-3; 7 nucleotides agree with TRBD2. V lost 4 bases to trimming and J lost 0 bases; unmatched junction nucleotides: 7. The CDR3 sequence is 16 residues long. The germline V gene encodes CDR1 SEHNR and CDR2 FQNEAQ (reference sequence). The CDR3 reads CASSYLPGLSTDTQYF. In DNA, the CDR3 is TGTGCCAGCAGCTACTTGCCGGGACTAAGCACAGATACGCAGTATTTT.

V and J are TRBV4-3 and TRBJ2-7, with D possibly matching TRBD2 (6 bases). V was shortened by 0 bases and J by 4 bases, with 13 bases between the two germline ends. Per germline, CDR1 LGHNA and CDR2 YSLEER. This CDR3 region has 15 residues. The CDR3 here is CASSQDTDREYEQYF. The CDR3 nucleotides read TGCGCCAGCAGCCAAGACACGGACCGGGAGTACGAGCAGTACTTC.

This chain links TRBV7-2 with TRBJ2-2; 7 bases agree with TRBD2. The germline V gene has CDR1 SGHTA and CDR2 FQGNSA. The CDR3 runs 15 residues. V lost 8 bases, J lost 0 bases, and 6 bases stayed unmatched. DNA for the CDR3: TGTGCCAGCGGACCGGGACTACCGAACACCGGGGAGCTGTTTTTT. Translated, it gives CASGPGLPNTGELFF.

This chain connects TRBV2 to TRBJ1-3; perhaps TRBD1 as D (6 bases). Germline CDR1 and CDR2: SNHLY and FYNNEI. The CDR3 loop spans 15 amino acids. V lost 3 bases to trimming and J lost 2 bases, with 11 bases between them. The CDR3 DNA reads as TGTGCCAGCAGTGACGGGGGGCAACCTGGAAACACCATATATTTT. Its protein is CASSDGGQPGNTIYF.

The V gene is TRBV6-6, the J gene TRBJ1-1; D perhaps matches TRBD1 (6 bases). V lost 6 bases, J lost 2 bases, and 10 bases lay in between. This CDR3 is 13 amino acids long. From germline, CDR1 is MNHNY and CDR2 SVGAGI (reference sequence). The CDR3 is CASRRTDNTEAFF. CDR3 bases: TGTGCCAGCAGGCGGACAGATAACACTGAAGCTTTCTTT.

The chain is built from TRBV7-3 and TRBJ2-2; 13 positions agree with TRBD2. Germline trimming cut 1 base from V and 6 bases from J; bases unmatched to any gene: 8. The CDR3 totals 18 residues. Germline V gene lookup returns CDR1 SGHTA and CDR2 FQGTGA. CDR3 protein: CASSLNRGLAGEPGELFF. CDR3 in DNA: TGTGCCAGCAGCTTAAATCGCGGACTAGCGGGAGAACCCGGGGAGCTGTTTTTT.

The chain uses TRBV7-3 and TRBJ2-3; D is ambiguous. The germline gives CDR1 SGHTA, CDR2 FQGTGA. V gave up 5 bases and J gave up 6 bases, with 12 bases separating them. The CDR3 sequence is 13 residues long. The DNA of the CDR3 is TGTGCCAGCAGCCCCGACCCCTCCGATACGCAGTATTTT. Its translation is CASSPDPSDTQYF.

The chain couples TRBV5-1 to TRBJ2-3; maybe TRBD2 (6 bases). The V and J ends lost 3 bases and 7 bases respectively, with 15 bases between them. Germline lookup yields CDR1 SGHRS and CDR2 YFSETQ. The CDR3 covers 14 residues. The CDR3 is CASSSDGSFNTQYF. CDR3 DNA sequence: TGCGCCAGCAGCTCGGACGGGAGCTTTAATACGCAGTATTTT.

The chain carries TRBV28 and TRBJ1-1; D is uncertain. V was pared by 4 bases and J by 8 bases, with 11 bases between. CDR3 length equals 12 residues. CDR1 MDHEN and CDR2 SYDVKM come from the germline V gene. CDR3 protein: CASSSGRREAFF. The CDR3, as DNA: TGTGCCAGCAGTTCAGGACGGCGAGAAGCTTTCTTT.

The chain recombines TRBV5-4 with TRBJ2-2, with TRBD2 identical over 12 bases. CDR3 length equals 16 residues. The trim removed 4 bases at V and 7 bases at J, leaving 8 bases unmatched. The germline V gene has CDR1 SGHNT and CDR2 YYREEE (reference sequence). CDR3 sequence: CASSHRASGRDGELFF. CDR3 nucleotides: TGTGCCAGCAGCCACCGGGCTAGCGGGAGGGACGGGGAGCTGTTTTTT. The full variable domain, its missing parts supplied by reference TRBV5-4 and TRBJ2-2, is ETGVTQSPTHLIKTRGQQVTLRCSSQSGHNTVSWYQQALGQGPQFIFQYYREEENGRGNFPPRFSGLQFPNYSSELNVNALELDDSALYLCASSHRASGRDGELFFGEGSRLTVL.